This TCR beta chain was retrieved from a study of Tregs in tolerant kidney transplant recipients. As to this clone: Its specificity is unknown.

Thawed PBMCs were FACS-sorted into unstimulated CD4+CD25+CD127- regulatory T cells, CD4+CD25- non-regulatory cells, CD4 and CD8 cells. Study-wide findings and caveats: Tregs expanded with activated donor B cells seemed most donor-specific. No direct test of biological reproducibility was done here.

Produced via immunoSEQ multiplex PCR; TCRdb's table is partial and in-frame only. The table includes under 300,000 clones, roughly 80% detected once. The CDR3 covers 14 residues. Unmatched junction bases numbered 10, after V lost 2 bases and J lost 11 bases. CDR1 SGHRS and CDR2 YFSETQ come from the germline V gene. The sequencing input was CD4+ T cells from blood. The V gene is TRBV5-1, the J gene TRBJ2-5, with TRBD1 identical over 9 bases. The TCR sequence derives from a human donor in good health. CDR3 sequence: CASSLLQGAPQQYF. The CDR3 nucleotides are TGCGCCAGCAGCTTATTACAGGGGGCGCCCCAGCAGTACTTC.